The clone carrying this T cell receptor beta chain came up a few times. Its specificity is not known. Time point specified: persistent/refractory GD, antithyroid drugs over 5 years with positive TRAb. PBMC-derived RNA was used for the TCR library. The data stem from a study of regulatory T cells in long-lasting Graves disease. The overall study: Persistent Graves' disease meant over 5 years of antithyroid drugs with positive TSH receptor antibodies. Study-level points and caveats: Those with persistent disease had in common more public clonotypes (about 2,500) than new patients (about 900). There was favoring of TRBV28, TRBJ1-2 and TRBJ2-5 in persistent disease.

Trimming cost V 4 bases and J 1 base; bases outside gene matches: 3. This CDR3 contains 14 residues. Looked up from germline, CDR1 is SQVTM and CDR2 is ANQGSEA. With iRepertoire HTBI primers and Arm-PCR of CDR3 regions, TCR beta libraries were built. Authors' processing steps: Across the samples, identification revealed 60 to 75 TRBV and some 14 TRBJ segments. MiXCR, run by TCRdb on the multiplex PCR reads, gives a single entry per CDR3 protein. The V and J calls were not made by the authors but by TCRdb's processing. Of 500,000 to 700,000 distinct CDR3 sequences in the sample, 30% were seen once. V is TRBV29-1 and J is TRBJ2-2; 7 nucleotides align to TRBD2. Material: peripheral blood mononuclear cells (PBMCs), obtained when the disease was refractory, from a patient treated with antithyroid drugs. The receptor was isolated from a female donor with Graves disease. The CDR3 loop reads CSVGLAGNTGELFF. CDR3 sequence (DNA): TGCAGCGTTGGTTTAGCGGGGAACACCGGGGAGCTGTTTTTT.